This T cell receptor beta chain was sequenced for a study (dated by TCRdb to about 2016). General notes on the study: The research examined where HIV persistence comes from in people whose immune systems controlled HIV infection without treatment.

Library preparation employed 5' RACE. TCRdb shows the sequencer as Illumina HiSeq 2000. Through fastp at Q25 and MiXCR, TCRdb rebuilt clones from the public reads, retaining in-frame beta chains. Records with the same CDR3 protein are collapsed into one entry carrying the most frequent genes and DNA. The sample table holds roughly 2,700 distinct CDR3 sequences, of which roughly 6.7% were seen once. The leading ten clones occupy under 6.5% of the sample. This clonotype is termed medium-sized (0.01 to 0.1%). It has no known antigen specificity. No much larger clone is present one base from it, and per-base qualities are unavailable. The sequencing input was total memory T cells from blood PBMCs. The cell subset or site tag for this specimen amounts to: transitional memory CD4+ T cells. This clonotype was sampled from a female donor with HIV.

The CDR3 reads as follows: CATSYSSGNTIYF. In nucleotides, the sequence is TGTGCCACCAGCTACAGCTCTGGAAACACCATATATTTT. The chain joins TRBV15 to TRBJ1-3; no D gene can be assigned with confidence. According to the germline V gene (reference sequence), CDR1 reads LNHNV and CDR2 reads YYDKDF. From the cysteine through the phenylalanine, the CDR3 covers 13 amino acids. The read is trimmed to its CDR3 DNA, 39 bases read in frame from base 1. The V and J ends are trimmed by 5 bases and 0 bases, leaving 5 bases between them.